This T cell receptor (beta chain) was profiled in a study of blood T cell repertoires in COVID-19. In the study overall: Material from acute and convalescent COVID-19 was sourced from the United States, Italy and Spain. Sources were T cells, B-cell-depleted T cells, or PBMCs; the material itself was cDNA or gDNA.

Authors' methods: Nucleated cell number was recorded as an estimate derived from reference gene primer amplification. Sequencing was performed with immunoSEQ multiplex PCR; in TCRdb, only in-frame clones are kept and a portion is missing. V and J calls and clone size follow that table, whereas D and trimming were derived from the DNA. Found here are 16,000 or so clones, around 87% of them singletons; the top ten hold around 13%. Trimming shortened V by 1 base and J by 3 bases, and 16 bases separated the two germline ends. This CDR3 region has 17 residues. Germline V gene sequence: CDR1 SGHNT, CDR2 YYREEE (reference sequence).

The V and J genes are TRBV5-4 and TRBJ1-4; a weak D match, TRBD1 (6 bases). What was sequenced was peripheral blood. The receptor comes from a human donor in a cohort sampled during active COVID-19. The CDR3 DNA reads TGTGCCAGCAGCTTGCACGCAGGGGCCGGGGCTAATGAAAAACTGTTTTTT. Its protein is CASSLHAGAGANEKLFF.